Below, one TCR beta chain is given with its context. What it binds is not known. Per the germline V gene, CDR1 is SGHRS and CDR2 is YFSETQ. The ends were cut back, 0 bases at V and 1 base at J, with 4 bases in the middle. CDR3 size: 13 residues. The data were taken from a study of OX40 agonist ivuxolimab in advanced cancers. As for the study in general: Patients with hepatocellular carcinoma, melanoma, renal cell or head and neck cancer made up the dose-escalation patients. Three patients responded partially, comprising one with hepatocellular carcinoma and two with cutaneous melanoma. Study-level findings and limits: CD4+ and CD8+ blood T cells expanded clonally by week 6 at 0.1 to 3.0 mg/kg. Which antigen the expanded peripheral T cells recognized is unknown.

Generated by immunoSEQ multiplex PCR, the TCRdb table keeps only in-frame clones and is missing some. The sample contains around 34,000 clones, 81% of which appear only once. This sequence was found in an adult with an advanced solid tumor such as melanoma, head and neck, liver or kidney cancer. This specimen was CD4+ or CD8+ T cells sorted from blood, taken in a trial of the OX40 agonist ivuxolimab. The chain carries TRBV5-1 and TRBJ1-2; D remains unclear. The CDR3: CASSLEGNYGYTF. DNA for the CDR3: TGCGCCAGCAGCTTGGAGGGTAACTATGGCTACACCTTC. Full variable domain (remainder filled in from reference TRBV5-1 and TRBJ1-2): KAGVTQTPRYLIKTRGQQVTLSCSPISGHRSVSWYQQTPGQGLQFLFEYFSETQRNKGNFPGRFSGRQFSNSRSEMNVSTLELGDSALYLCASSLEGNYGYTFGSGTRLTVV.